This entry lists 17 T cell receptor beta chains sequenced from one sample in a study of identical twins. TCRdb redid the calling of the 5' RACE reads with MiXCR, one entry per CDR3 protein. Of hundreds of thousands of distinct CDR3 sequences in the sample, 5.5% to 6.5% were seen once. Material: naive T cells sorted from blood. Receptors were obtained from a man in his late teens or twenties in good health.

A few counts support this clonotype. The chain has TRBV18 and TRBJ2-2, with no clear D. Deletions cut 1 base from V and 5 bases from J, with 2 bases between. The germline gives CDR1 KGHSH, CDR2 LQKENI. The CDR3 is made up of 12 amino acids. The CDR3 DNA follows: TGTGCCAGCTCACCACAAACCGGGGAGCTGTTTTTT. Amino acid sequence: CASSPQTGELFF.

At least ten counts were recorded for this clonotype. The CDR3 coding sequence is TGCAGTGCTAGAGTTCTAGCGGGAGACTACGAGCAGTACTTC. The encoded protein is CSARVLAGDYEQYF. This chain links TRBV20-1 with TRBJ2-7; 10 bases are shared with TRBD2. This CDR3 comprises 14 residues. Germline lookup yields CDR1 DFQATT and CDR2 SNEGSKA (reference sequence). Trimming took 1 base from V and 3 from J; bases not matched to a gene: 3.

This clonotype showed up many times. The chain couples TRBV4-1 to TRBJ2-1; D gene uncertain. V lost 5 bases and J 10 bases, leaving 24 bases between the germline ends. This CDR3 spans 16 amino acids. The V gene's germline CDR1 is MGHRA and CDR2 YSYEKL. CDR3 DNA: TGCGCCAGCAGCTATATCCTCAATGGCATTACTGGGGAGCAGTTCTTC. It yields the protein CASSYILNGITGEQFF.

Many counts were recorded for this clonotype. The chain is built from TRBV24-1 and TRBJ2-3; 7 bases agree with TRBD1. V lost 3 bases, J lost 5 bases, and 10 bases stayed unmatched. Germline V CDR1 and CDR2: KGHDR, SFDVKD. The length of the CDR3 is 16 residues. Written as DNA, the CDR3 is TGTGCCACCAGTGATGGGACAGCTAAAAGTAGAGATACGCAGTATTTT. Its protein is CATSDGTAKSRDTQYF.

This clonotype was seen a handful of times. The CDR3 is CASSPWSDQPQHF. The CDR3 DNA sequence: TGTGCCAGCTCCCCCTGGTCAGATCAGCCCCAGCATTTT. The V call is TRBV18, the J call TRBJ1-5; D uncertain. The germline V gene has CDR1 KGHSH and CDR2 LQKENI. Trimming took off 6 bases at V and 5 bases at J, with 11 bases between the two ends. The CDR3 loop spans 13 amino acids.

CDR3 nucleotide sequence: TGTGCCTCAGAGTGGAGGCTAGCGGAGTACAATGAGCAGTTCTTC. It codes for CASEWRLAEYNEQFF. This sequence joins TRBV30 and TRBJ2-1, with TRBD2 matching 7 bases. Per the germline V gene, CDR1 is GTSNPN and CDR2 is SVGIG (reference sequence). The CDR3 runs to 15 residues. V lost 7 bases and J lost 4; bases outside the gene matches: 13.

The gene calls are TRBV29-1 and TRBJ1-1; D is unclear. CDR1 is SQVTM, CDR2 ANQGSEA, per germline. The CDR3 sequence is 15 residues long. V gave up 1 base and J gave up 1 base, with 13 bases separating them. The CDR3 sequence is CSVEGPLNPNTEAFF. In nucleotides, the CDR3 is TGCAGCGTTGAAGGGCCTCTCAATCCGAACACTGAAGCTTTCTTT.

This clonotype was detected many times. The chain joins TRBV6-5 to TRBJ1-2; no definite D call. The CDR3 runs 14 residues. Germline values: CDR1 MNHEY, CDR2 SVGAGI. Trimming stripped 4 bases from V and 3 bases from J, with 12 bases between. This CDR3 reads CASSSDGRDYGYTF. In nucleotides, the CDR3 is TGTGCCAGCAGTTCTGACGGAAGGGACTATGGCTACACCTTC.

The table lists this clonotype with many counts. V and J are TRBV12-3 or TRBV12-4 and TRBJ2-1, with 7 nucleotides matching TRBD2. The CDR3 has 16 amino acids. The junction had 9 bases not matched to a gene; V was cut back by 7 bases and J by 0 bases. In nucleotides, the CDR3 is TGTGCCAGCACACCAGGCGGCGGGAGCTCCTACAATGAGCAGTTCTTC. Protein sequence: CASTPGGGSSYNEQFF.

The V call is TRBV2, the J call TRBJ2-5; D uncertain. The CDR3 has 12 amino acids. Germline CDR1 SNHLY, CDR2 FYNNEI. Trimming took 11 bases from V and 4 from J, leaving 14 bases between them. The CDR3, as DNA: TGTGCCCTTCTGAGAAACGGAGAGACCCAGTACTTC. As protein: CALLRNGETQYF.

This clonotype has a handful of counts. V usage is TRBV3-1 and J usage is TRBJ2-1; D is perhaps TRBD2 (5 bases). CDR1 and CDR2 from the germline V gene are LGHDT and YNNKEL (reference sequence). The V gene lost 0 bases and the J gene lost 3 bases, with 15 bases spanning the gap. The CDR3 consists of 17 residues. CDR3 amino acids: CASSQESQRTHYNEQFF. The CDR3 DNA follows: TGTGCCAGCAGCCAAGAATCCCAGCGGACCCACTACAATGAGCAGTTCTTC.

This clonotype was recorded at least ten times. This chain joins TRBV29-1 and TRBJ2-6; D remains unclear. The germline V gene encodes CDR1 SQVTM and CDR2 ANQGSEA. V dropped 4 bases and J dropped 0 bases, with 7 bases sitting between them. The CDR3 runs to 14 residues. The CDR3 loop reads CSVVLDSGANVLTF. Here the CDR3 DNA reads TGCAGCGTTGTATTGGACTCTGGGGCCAACGTCCTGACTTTC.

This clonotype came up many times. The chain employs TRBV12-3 or TRBV12-4 and TRBJ2-7, with TRBD2 as a possible D gene (6 bases). The CDR3 is 15 amino acids. Trimming took 6 bases from V and 0 from J, leaving 15 bases between them. Here the CDR3 reads CASSPWEAISYEQYF. CDR3 nucleotide sequence: TGTGCCAGCAGCCCATGGGAGGCCATCTCCTACGAGCAGTACTTC.

This clonotype has a count of ten or more. This chain links TRBV20-1 with TRBJ2-2, with 7 nucleotides matching TRBD2. V dropped 5 bases and J dropped 5; count of bases not matched to a gene: 11. The CDR3 runs to 15 residues. The germline gives CDR1 DFQATT, CDR2 SNEGSKA (reference sequence). The CDR3 spells CSAPSGARRTGELFF. CDR3 in DNA: TGCAGTGCTCCTAGCGGAGCCCGTCGTACCGGGGAGCTGTTTTTT.

This clonotype was seen many times. The CDR3 nucleotides are TGTGCCAGCAGCTACCCGCGCTCCGAAGCTTTCTTT. The encoded protein is CASSYPRSEAFF. The chain uses TRBV5-6 and TRBJ1-1; the D is unclear. Germline lookup yields CDR1 SGHDT and CDR2 YYEEEE. The V end was cut by 3 bases, the J end by 8 bases, with 11 bases between. The CDR3 extends over 12 amino acids.

The sample holds many counts of this clonotype. Here the CDR3 DNA reads TGCGCCAGCAGCTTGGCCGCGGTTGGGAACACTGAAGCTTTCTTT. It codes for CASSLAAVGNTEAFF. This chain joins TRBV5-1 and TRBJ1-1, with D hard to call. The V gene's germline CDR1 is SGHRS and CDR2 YFSETQ. V was trimmed by 0 bases and J by 1 base, leaving 10 bases between them. The CDR3 consists of 15 residues.

This clonotype was counted at least ten times. The V gene is TRBV29-1, the J gene TRBJ2-5; D perhaps matches TRBD1 (6 bases). In germline, CDR1 is SQVTM, CDR2 ANQGSEA. With 3 bases removed from V and 4 bases from J, the gap between germline ends came to 15 bases. The CDR3 runs 14 residues. The DNA of the CDR3 is TGCAGCGTTGAGCATGCAGGGGATGGAGAGACCCAGTACTTC. This translates into CSVEHAGDGETQYF.